This entry lists 2 T cell receptor beta chains sequenced from one sample in a study of cytomegalovirus exposure and HLA in healthy donors. Primers: 60 Vbeta forward and 13 Jbeta reverse. TCRdb keeps only in-frame clones here, not all; method: immunoSEQ multiplex PCR. This sample has approximately 180,000 clones, with 81% found just once. Sequences were obtained from PBMCs. These receptors all come from a man between 18 and 29 years old in good health and CMV-seronegative.

This clone appeared a few times. This chain connects TRBV27 to TRBJ2-7; D is unresolved. The CDR3 has 14 amino acids. CDR1 and CDR2 (germline): MNHEY, SMNVEV (reference sequence). The V gene lost 2 bases and the J gene lost 0 bases, with 8 bases spanning the gap. CDR3 amino acids: CASSLAAASYEQYF. CDR3 sequence (DNA): TGTGCCAGCAGTTTAGCGGCAGCCTCCTACGAGCAGTACTTC.

The gene calls are TRBV7-2 and TRBJ1-6; the match to TRBD1 covers 7 bases. V dropped 7 bases and J dropped 13; count of bases not matched to a gene: 7. Germline V CDR1 and CDR2: SGHTA, FQGNSA. The CDR3 totals 12 residues. CDR3 sequence reads: CASTPDRDPLHF. For the CDR3, the DNA is TGTGCCAGCACTCCCGACAGGGATCCCCTCCACTTT.